A single sample gave rise to the 14 T cell receptor beta chains below, sequenced in a study of siplizumab effects on memory and regulatory T cells. Assay used: immunoSEQ multiplex PCR; TCRdb lists only in-frame clones, some missing. The profile shows some 81,000 clones, over 90% of them singletons. The sample was CD8+ T cells sorted from blood. The receptors originated from a human donor in good health.

The rearrangement links TRBV15 to TRBJ2-1; D uncertain. Trimming took off 4 bases at V and 4 bases at J, with 2 bases between the two ends. The CDR3 loop spans 11 amino acids. In germline, CDR1 is LNHNV, CDR2 YYDKDF (reference sequence). The CDR3 region has the DNA TGTGCCACCAGCACATACAATGAGCAGTTCTTC. It is translated as CATSTYNEQFF.

This chain links TRBV6-5 with TRBJ1-1; weak D call: TRBD1 (5 bases). Trimming shortened V by 6 bases and J by 1 base, and 9 bases separated the two germline ends. This CDR3 has 13 amino acids. CDR1 is MNHEY, CDR2 SVGAGI, per germline. The CDR3 nucleotides are TGTGCCAGCAGGATCACAGGGAACACTGAAGCTTTCTTT. Translation: CASRITGNTEAFF.

V gene TRBV20-1 combines with J gene TRBJ2-7; D assignment may be TRBD1 or TRBD2 (5 bases each). V shed 3 bases and J shed 7 bases, with 7 bases lying between them. The germline V gene has CDR1 DFQATT and CDR2 SNEGSKA (reference sequence). The CDR3 contains 10 residues. CDR3 region: CSASWGEQYF. The CDR3 DNA sequence: TGCAGTGCTAGCTGGGGGGAGCAGTACTTC.

The chain has TRBV6-5 and TRBJ2-7; 9 bases map to TRBD1. With 4 bases clipped from V and 3 bases from J, the junction kept 4 bases outside the gene matches. Germline loops: CDR1 MNHEY, CDR2 SVGAGI. The CDR3 has 14 residues. CDR3 bases: TGTGCCAGCAGTTTCAGACAGGGGGGCTACGAGCAGTACTTC. It yields the protein CASSFRQGGYEQYF.

The chain carries TRBV7-9 and TRBJ2-1; D gene ambiguous. Trimming cost V 5 bases and J 5 bases, with 10 bases left between them. Germline V CDR1 and CDR2: SEHNR, FQNEAQ (reference sequence). This CDR3 region has 13 residues. The CDR3 coding sequence is TGTGCCAGCAGCCCCCGAGGCCACAATGAGCAGTTCTTC. Protein sequence: CASSPRGHNEQFF.

The genes are TRBV25-1 and TRBJ2-7, with D possibly matching TRBD1 (5 bases). The V and J ends lost 1 base and 11 bases respectively, with 9 bases between them. Germline V lookup: CDR1 MGHDK, CDR2 SYGVNS. The CDR3 spans 11 residues. The CDR3: CASSEFGAEYF. The DNA for the CDR3 is TGTGCCAGCAGTGAATTTGGGGCCGAGTACTTC.

This clone was seen a single time. CDR3 amino acids: CASSQKAGRNTEAFF. CDR3 nucleotides: TGCGCCAGCAGCCAAAAGGCCGGACGGAACACTGAAGCTTTCTTT. This rearrangement joins TRBV4-1 to TRBJ1-1; no clear D gene. Germline V gene data show CDR1 as MGHRA and CDR2 as YSYEKL. V dropped 2 bases and J dropped 1 base, with 11 bases sitting between them. This CDR3 is built from 15 residues.

The gene calls are TRBV19 and TRBJ2-1, with D possibly TRBD2 on 6 matching bases. Germline CDR1 is LNHDA and CDR2 is SQIVND (reference sequence). CDR3 size: 12 residues. The V gene lost 3 bases and the J gene lost 16 bases, with 16 bases spanning the gap. CDR3 sequence reads: CASSIGGTRQFF. The DNA of the CDR3 is TGTGCCAGTAGTATTGGGGGGACGCGACAATTCTTC.

The chain couples TRBV2 to TRBJ2-7; D assignment may be TRBD1 or TRBD2 (5 bases each). Germline CDR1 and CDR2: SNHLY and FYNNEI. The CDR3 sequence is 15 residues long. Trimming stripped 4 bases from V and 0 bases from J, with 13 bases between. The CDR3 loop is CASSGGAGSSYEQYF. The CDR3 DNA reads as TGTGCCAGCAGTGGAGGGGCAGGGAGCTCCTACGAGCAGTACTTC.

This chain links TRBV27 with TRBJ2-1; D gene unclear. This CDR3 is built from 13 residues. Germline lookup yields CDR1 MNHEY and CDR2 SMNVEV (reference sequence). V lost 5 bases to trimming and J lost 8 bases, with 13 bases between them. In nucleotides, the CDR3 is TGTGCCAGCAGTCCCGACCCCGCCCATGAGCAGTTCTTC. The encoded protein is CASSPDPAHEQFF.

The chain combines TRBV7-3 with TRBJ1-4; D unresolved. Trimming stripped 2 bases from V and 0 bases from J, with 4 bases between. From germline, CDR1 is SGHTA and CDR2 FQGTGA. This CDR3 has 14 amino acids. The CDR3 protein is CASSLGATNEKLFF. The CDR3 bases are TGTGCCAGCAGCTTAGGTGCAACTAATGAAAAACTGTTTTTT.

The V call is TRBV18, the J call TRBJ2-7; 7 bases align to TRBD1. Germline-derived CDR1 and CDR2 are KGHSH and LQKENI. Germline trimming cut 3 bases from V and 3 bases from J; bases unmatched to any gene: 5. The CDR3 is 14 amino acids. This CDR3 reads CASSPSRDSYEQYF. In DNA, the CDR3 is TGTGCCAGCTCACCGTCCCGGGACAGCTACGAGCAGTACTTC.

The V call is TRBV11-2, the J call TRBJ2-2; D is undetermined. V lost 5 bases to trimming and J lost 5 bases, with 9 bases between them. Germline V CDR1 and CDR2: SGHAT, FQNNGV. The CDR3 is made up of 13 amino acids. The CDR3, as DNA: TGTGCCAGCAGCGTAACTGGGACCGGGGAGCTGTTTTTT. Translation: CASSVTGTGELFF.

The chain is built from TRBV27 and TRBJ1-1, with 7 bases aligning to TRBD1. V lost 2 bases to trimming and J lost 2 bases; unmatched junction nucleotides: 11. In germline, CDR1 is MNHEY, CDR2 SMNVEV (reference sequence). CDR3 length: 17 residues. CDR3 nucleotides: TGTGCCAGCAGTTTACTCACCTCGCAGGGGGGCAACACTGAAGCTTTCTTT. Amino acid sequence: CASSLLTSQGGNTEAFF.